Reported below is one T cell receptor beta chain. What it binds is unknown. The PCR used 60 Vbeta and 13 Jbeta primers. Sequenced by immunoSEQ multiplex PCR; TCRdb stores in-frame clones only, minus some. This sample has roughly 190,000 clones, with about 80% found just once. This specimen comes from a study of cytomegalovirus exposure and HLA in healthy donors. Study-wide points: There were over 150 TCR beta chains listed as cytomegalovirus-associated. Productive status was seen about 87% or about 30% of the time for most TCR beta V segments in an earlier analysis. TCR beta sequences numbering around 15,000 were associated with HLA alleles at 0.05 false discovery rate in a later analysis. Immune exposure was documented only through CMV serostatus.

The sequence derives from a woman in her thirties or forties in good health and CMV-seronegative. What was sequenced was PBMCs.

For the CDR3, the DNA is TGTGCCAGCAGCCACGGGTCTGAGTTCCAAGAGACCCAGTACTTC. This gives the protein CASSHGSEFQETQYF. The rearrangement uses TRBV5-4 and TRBJ2-5, with D uncertain. From germline, CDR1 is SGHNT and CDR2 YYREEE (reference sequence). V gave up 4 bases and J gave up 1 base, with 14 bases separating them. The CDR3 spans 15 residues.